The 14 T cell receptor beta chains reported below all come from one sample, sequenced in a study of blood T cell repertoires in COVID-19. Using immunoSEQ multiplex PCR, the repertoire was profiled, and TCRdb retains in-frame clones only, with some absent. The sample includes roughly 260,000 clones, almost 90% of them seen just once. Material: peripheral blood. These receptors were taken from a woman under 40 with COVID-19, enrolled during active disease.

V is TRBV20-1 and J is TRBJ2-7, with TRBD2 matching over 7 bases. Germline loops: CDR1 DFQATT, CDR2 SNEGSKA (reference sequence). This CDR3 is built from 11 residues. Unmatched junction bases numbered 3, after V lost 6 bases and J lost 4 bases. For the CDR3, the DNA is TGCAGTGCGCGGACTAGATACGAGCAGTACTTC. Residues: CSARTRYEQYF.

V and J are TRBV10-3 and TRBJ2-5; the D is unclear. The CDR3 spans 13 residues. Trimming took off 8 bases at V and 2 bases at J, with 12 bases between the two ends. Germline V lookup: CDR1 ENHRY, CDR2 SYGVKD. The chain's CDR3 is CAIRFAEQETQYF. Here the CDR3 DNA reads TGTGCCATCCGCTTTGCGGAGCAAGAGACCCAGTACTTC.

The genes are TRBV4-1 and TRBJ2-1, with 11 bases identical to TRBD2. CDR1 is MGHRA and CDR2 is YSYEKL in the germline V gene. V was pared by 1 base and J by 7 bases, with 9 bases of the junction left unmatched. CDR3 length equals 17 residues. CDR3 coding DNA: TGCGCCAGCAGCCAAGTATTGTTAGCGGGAGGGGAGAATGAGCAGTTCTTC. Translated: CASSQVLLAGGENEQFF.

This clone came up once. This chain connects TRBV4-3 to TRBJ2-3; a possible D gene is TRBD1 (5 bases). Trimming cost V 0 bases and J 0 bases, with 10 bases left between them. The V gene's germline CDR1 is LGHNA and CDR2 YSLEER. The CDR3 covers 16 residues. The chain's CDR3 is CASSQDRTQSTDTQYF. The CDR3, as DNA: TGCGCCAGCAGCCAAGACAGGACACAGAGCACAGATACGCAGTATTTT.

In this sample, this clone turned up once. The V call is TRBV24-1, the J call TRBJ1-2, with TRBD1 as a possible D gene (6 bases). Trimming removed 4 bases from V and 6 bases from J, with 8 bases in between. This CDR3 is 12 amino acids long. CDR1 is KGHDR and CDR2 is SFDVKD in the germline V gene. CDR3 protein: CATSDTGHGYTF. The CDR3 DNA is TGTGCCACCAGTGACACAGGGCATGGCTACACCTTC.

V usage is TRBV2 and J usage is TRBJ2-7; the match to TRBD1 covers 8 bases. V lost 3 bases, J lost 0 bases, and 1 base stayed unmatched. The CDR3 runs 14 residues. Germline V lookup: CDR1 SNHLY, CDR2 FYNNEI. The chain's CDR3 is CASSEDRDSYEQYF. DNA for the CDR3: TGTGCCAGCAGTGAGGACAGGGACTCCTACGAGCAGTACTTC.

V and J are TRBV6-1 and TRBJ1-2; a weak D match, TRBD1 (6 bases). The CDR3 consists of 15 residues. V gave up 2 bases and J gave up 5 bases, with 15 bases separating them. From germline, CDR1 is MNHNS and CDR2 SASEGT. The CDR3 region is CASSERTADPYGYTF. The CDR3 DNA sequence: TGTGCCAGCAGTGAAAGGACAGCAGACCCTTATGGCTACACCTTC.

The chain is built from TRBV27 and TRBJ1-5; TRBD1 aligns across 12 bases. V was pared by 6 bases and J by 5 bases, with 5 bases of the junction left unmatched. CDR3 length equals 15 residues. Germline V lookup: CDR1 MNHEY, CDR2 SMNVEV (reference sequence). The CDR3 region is CASSPGTGGHQPQHF. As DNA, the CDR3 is TGTGCCAGCAGCCCCGGGACAGGGGGCCATCAGCCCCAGCATTTT.

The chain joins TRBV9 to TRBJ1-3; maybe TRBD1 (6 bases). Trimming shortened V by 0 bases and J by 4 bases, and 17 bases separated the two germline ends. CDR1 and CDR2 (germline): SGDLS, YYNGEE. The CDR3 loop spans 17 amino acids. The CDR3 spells CASSVGAGGAFGNTIYF. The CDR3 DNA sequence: TGTGCCAGCAGCGTAGGTGCGGGGGGCGCATTCGGAAACACCATATATTTT.

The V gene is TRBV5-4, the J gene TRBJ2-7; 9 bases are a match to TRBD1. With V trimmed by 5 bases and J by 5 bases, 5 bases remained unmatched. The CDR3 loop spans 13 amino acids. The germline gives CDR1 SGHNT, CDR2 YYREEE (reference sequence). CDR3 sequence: CASRPDRGDEQYF. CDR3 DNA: TGTGCCAGCAGACCGGACAGGGGCGACGAGCAGTACTTC.

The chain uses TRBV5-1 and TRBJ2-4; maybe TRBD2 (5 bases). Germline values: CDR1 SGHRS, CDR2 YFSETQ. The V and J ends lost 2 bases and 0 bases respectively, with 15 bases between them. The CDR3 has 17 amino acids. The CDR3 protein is CASSLYMSGVAKNIQYF. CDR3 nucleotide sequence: TGCGCCAGCAGCTTATATATGAGCGGAGTAGCCAAAAACATTCAGTACTTC.

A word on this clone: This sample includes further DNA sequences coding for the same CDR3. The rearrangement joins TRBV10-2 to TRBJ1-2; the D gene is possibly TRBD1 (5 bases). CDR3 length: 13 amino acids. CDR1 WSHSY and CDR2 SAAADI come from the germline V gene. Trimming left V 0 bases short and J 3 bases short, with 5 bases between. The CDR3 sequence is CASSESRDYGYTF. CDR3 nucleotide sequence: TGCGCCAGCAGTGAGTCCAGGGACTATGGCTACACCTTC.

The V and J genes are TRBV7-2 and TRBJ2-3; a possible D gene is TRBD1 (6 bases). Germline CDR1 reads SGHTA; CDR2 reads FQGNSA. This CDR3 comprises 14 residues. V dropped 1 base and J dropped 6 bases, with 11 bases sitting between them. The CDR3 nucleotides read TGTGCCAGCAGCTTAGACAGGGTGAGCGATACGCAGTATTTT. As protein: CASSLDRVSDTQYF. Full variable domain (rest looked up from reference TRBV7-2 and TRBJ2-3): GAGVSQSPSNKVTEKGKDVELRCDPISGHTALYWYRQSLGQGLEFLIYFQGNSAPDKSGLPSDRFSAERTGGSVSTLTIQRTQQEDSAVYLCASSLDRVSDTQYFGPGTRLTVL.

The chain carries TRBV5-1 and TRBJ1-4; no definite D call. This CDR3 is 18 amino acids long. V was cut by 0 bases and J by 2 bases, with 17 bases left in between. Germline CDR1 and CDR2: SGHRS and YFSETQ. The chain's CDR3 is CASSLEFGSGRTNEKLFF. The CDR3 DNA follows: TGCGCCAGCAGCTTGGAATTCGGTAGCGGTAGGACTAATGAAAAACTGTTTTTT.